These 27 T cell receptor beta chains were sequenced from one sample in a study of shared clonotypes between healthy human individuals. TCRdb's copy holds only in-frame clones and misses some; the assay was immunoSEQ multiplex PCR. The sample contains about 680,000 clones, around three quarters of which appear only once. Sample: memory CD4+ T cells sorted from blood. Subset denoted: CD45RA-negative fraction. Receptor source: a woman aged 30 to 39 in good health.

V is TRBV7-6 and J is TRBJ2-1; D gene uncertain. Trimming took 0 bases from V and 6 from J, leaving 9 bases between them. The CDR3 is 14 residues long. CDR1 is SGHVS, CDR2 FNYEAQ, per germline. The CDR3 DNA reads as TGTGCCAGCAGCTTAGCGATTGACCTCAATGAGCAGTTCTTC. Its protein product is CASSLAIDLNEQFF.

This clone was counted only a few times. This rearrangement joins TRBV5-6 to TRBJ2-7; a possible D gene is TRBD1 (6 bases). The V end was cut by 6 bases, the J end by 2 bases, with 18 bases between. This CDR3 comprises 15 residues. The germline V gene has CDR1 SGHDT and CDR2 YYEEEE. This chain's CDR3 is CASMIYGTTTYEQYF. Here the CDR3 DNA reads TGTGCCAGCATGATTTACGGGACAACGACCTACGAGCAGTACTTC.

The chain is built from TRBV2 and TRBJ2-7, with a tentative D call TRBD2 (7 bases). CDR1 and CDR2 from the germline V gene are SNHLY and FYNNEI. Trimming took off 2 bases at V and 6 bases at J, with 14 bases between the two ends. The length of the CDR3 is 14 residues. Here the CDR3 DNA reads TGTGCCAGCAGTGAATTCGGACTAGGGGGCGAGCAGTACTTC. Protein: CASSEFGLGGEQYF.

Comments on this clone: It is likely a read error: a sequence one base away is far more abundant. The chain employs TRBV11-2 and TRBJ1-1; D perhaps matches TRBD1 (6 bases). Germline assignment: CDR1 SGHAT and CDR2 FQNNGV. CDR3 length equals 13 residues. V lost 7 bases and J lost 1, with 10 bases in between. The CDR3, as DNA: TGTGCCAGCATCCAGACAGGGAACACTGAAGCTTTCTTT. Protein product: CASIQTGNTEAFF. Drawing the rest from reference TRBV11-2 and TRBJ1-1, the complete variable domain is EAGVAQSPRYKIIEKRQSVAFWCNPISGHATLYWYQQILGQGPKLLIQFQNNGVVDDSQLPKDRFSAERLKGVDSTLKIQPAKLEDSAVYLCASIQTGNTEAFFGQGTRLTVV.

This clone was counted only a few times. The V and J genes are TRBV5-1 and TRBJ1-1; D is possibly TRBD1 (5 bases). This CDR3 is 14 amino acids long. Trimming took off 6 bases at V and 4 bases at J, with 16 bases between the two ends. Germline V CDR1 and CDR2: SGHRS, YFSETQ. The CDR3 reads CASNGGTVGTEAFF. The CDR3 region has the DNA TGCGCCAGCAATGGGGGGACTGTGGGCACTGAAGCTTTCTTT.

This clone was observed a handful of times. The chain employs TRBV10-2 and TRBJ1-1; a weak D match, TRBD1 (5 bases). This CDR3 is built from 13 residues. Germline loops: CDR1 WSHSY, CDR2 SAAADI. Trimming took off 8 bases at V and 0 bases at J, with 10 bases between the two ends. Here the CDR3 DNA reads TGCGCCAGCGGGGGACGGGTGAACACTGAAGCTTTCTTT. This encodes CASGGRVNTEAFF.

The table lists this clone with a count of one. The chain is built from TRBV18 and TRBJ2-7; 11 nucleotides match TRBD2. The CDR3 is made up of 18 amino acids. V trimming: 4 bases; J trimming: 7 bases; junction bases outside the gene matches: 18. Germline V lookup: CDR1 KGHSH, CDR2 LQKENI. CDR3 nucleotides: TGTGCCAGCTCACTTCAATCCACTAGCGGGAGACTCACGGGTGAGCAGTACTTC. Translated: CASSLQSTSGRLTGEQYF.

The gene calls are TRBV18 and TRBJ2-3; no definite D call. Trimming pared 4 bases from V and 4 bases from J, leaving 6 bases between. The CDR3 spans 12 residues. CDR1 is KGHSH and CDR2 is LQKENI in the germline V gene. The CDR3 spells CASSLSPDTQYF. The CDR3 nucleotides read TGTGCCAGCTCACTATCTCCAGATACGCAGTATTTT.

This sequence joins TRBV7-2 and TRBJ2-7, with 8 nucleotides matching TRBD2. This CDR3 comprises 15 residues. Per germline, CDR1 SGHTA and CDR2 FQGNSA. After removal of 5 bases from V and 2 bases from J, the junction contained 8 bases not matched to a gene. CDR3 sequence (DNA): TGTGCCAGCAGCCCCCCGGGAGGGGGAGCCTACGAGCAGTACTTC. Translation gives CASSPPGGGAYEQYF.

The DNA of the CDR3 is TGTGCCAGCAGCCCTGGACAGGACAGCTCTGGGGCCAACGTCCTGACTTTC. Protein product: CASSPGQDSSGANVLTF. The gene calls are TRBV7-9 and TRBJ2-6, with TRBD1 matching 7 bases. J lost 0 bases, V lost 5 bases, and 7 bases had no gene match. The V gene's germline CDR1 is SEHNR and CDR2 FQNEAQ (reference sequence). This CDR3 is built from 17 residues.

The chain recombines TRBV14 with TRBJ2-7; 7 bases are shared with TRBD2. The length of the CDR3 is 16 residues. Germline V lookup: CDR1 SGHDN, CDR2 FVKESK. With V trimmed by 5 bases and J by 0 bases, 10 bases remained unmatched. This CDR3 is CASSKTGGMVSYEQYF. The CDR3, as DNA: TGTGCCAGCAGCAAAACCGGGGGGATGGTCTCCTACGAGCAGTACTTC. The whole variable domain, filled in from reference TRBV14 and TRBJ2-7, reads EAGVTQFPSHSVIEKGQTVTLRCDPISGHDNLYWYRRVMGKEIKFLLHFVKESKQDESGMPNNRFLAERTGGTYSTLKVQPAELEDSGVYFCASSKTGGMVSYEQYFGPGTRLTVT.

The J gene is TRBJ1-5, the V gene TRBV6-5, with TRBD1 matching 7 bases. Unmatched junction bases numbered 2, after V lost 0 bases and J lost 3 bases. The V gene's germline CDR1 is MNHEY and CDR2 SVGAGI. CDR3 size: 15 residues. The CDR3 sequence is CASSYSQGINQPQHF. The DNA for the CDR3 is TGTGCCAGCAGTTACTCACAGGGGATCAATCAGCCCCAGCATTTT.

In the case of this clone: Other DNA sequences of this sample code for an identical CDR3. J is TRBJ2-1 and V is TRBV9; TRBD2 matches 7 bases. Germline V gene sequence: CDR1 SGDLS, CDR2 YYNGEE. V was pared by 3 bases and J by 4 bases, with 7 bases of the junction left unmatched. The CDR3 length is 15 residues. The CDR3 coding sequence is TGTGCCAGCAGCGGGGATAGCGGGCGATACAATGAGCAGTTCTTC. Its protein is CASSGDSGRYNEQFF.

Comments on this clone: In the same sample, other DNA sequences code for this CDR3. The chain carries TRBV11-2 and TRBJ2-3; D uncertain. The V gene lost 5 bases and the J gene lost 2 bases, with 5 bases spanning the gap. This CDR3 is built from 12 residues. In germline, CDR1 is SGHAT, CDR2 FQNNGV. The CDR3 here is CASSPTTDTQYF. The CDR3 DNA is TGTGCCAGCAGCCCCACCACAGATACGCAGTATTTT.

J is TRBJ1-1 and V is TRBV28; D unclear. The CDR3 consists of 12 residues. Looked up from germline, CDR1 is MDHEN and CDR2 is SYDVKM. V was cut by 6 bases and J by 3 bases, with 8 bases left in between. CDR3 sequence (DNA): TGTGCCAGCAGAACCTCACACACTGAAGCTTTCTTT. Translation gives CASRTSHTEAFF. Complete variable domain (other parts from reference TRBV28 and TRBJ1-1): DVKVTQSSRYLVKRTGEKVFLECVQDMDHENMFWYRQDPGLGLRLIYFSYDVKMKEKGDIPEGYSVSREKKERFSLILESASTNQTSMYLCASRTSHTEAFFGQGTRLTVV.

The chain links TRBV2 to TRBJ1-1; 7 bases align to TRBD1. Unmatched junction bases numbered 8, after V lost 5 bases and J lost 8 bases. The CDR3 runs 13 residues. Germline values: CDR1 SNHLY, CDR2 FYNNEI. CDR3 sequence: CASSPDRTLEAFF. The CDR3 DNA sequence: TGTGCCAGCAGTCCGGACAGGACCCTCGAAGCTTTCTTT.

V is TRBV18 and J is TRBJ1-1, with 7 nucleotides matching TRBD1. CDR3 length: 18 residues. Germline values: CDR1 KGHSH, CDR2 LQKENI. With 3 bases clipped from V and 1 base from J, the junction kept 14 bases outside the gene matches. The DNA for the CDR3 is TGTGCCAGCTCACCTCAACGGACAGGCCCCGCTGGGAACACTGAAGCTTTCTTT. Residues: CASSPQRTGPAGNTEAFF.

This chain joins TRBV9 and TRBJ2-2, with 7 bases lining up with TRBD2. The CDR3 is 15 amino acids. Germline CDR1 and CDR2: SGDLS and YYNGEE. Trimming cost V 0 bases and J 7 bases; bases outside gene matches: 6. The CDR3 loop is CASSVGAGWNGELFF. For the CDR3, the DNA is TGTGCCAGCAGCGTAGGAGCGGGATGGAACGGGGAGCTGTTTTTT.

The rearrangement joins TRBV28 to TRBJ1-2; maybe TRBD1 (5 bases). CDR3 length: 12 residues. Germline V lookup: CDR1 MDHEN, CDR2 SYDVKM. Trimming removed 4 bases at V and 2 bases at J, with 5 bases between. CDR3 sequence: CASSWGNYGYTF. The CDR3 bases are TGTGCCAGCAGTTGGGGGAACTATGGCTACACCTTC.

This clone was counted between two and nine times. The chain has TRBV28 and TRBJ2-7; 7 nucleotides match TRBD2. CDR1 and CDR2 from the germline V gene are MDHEN and SYDVKM. J was trimmed by 4 bases and V by 5 bases; bases with no gene match: 11. CDR3 size: 15 residues. Written as DNA, the CDR3 is TGTGCCAGCAGTGAGAGGACGGGGGGAAGGTACGAGCAGTACTTC. This sequence encodes CASSERTGGRYEQYF.

The genes are TRBV6-5 and TRBJ2-2; no clear D. The ends were cut back, 2 bases at V and 3 bases at J, with 10 bases in the middle. The CDR3 runs 15 residues. The V gene's germline CDR1 is MNHEY and CDR2 SVGAGI. CDR3 amino acids: CASSYSSTYTGELFF. The CDR3 bases are TGTGCCAGCAGTTACAGTTCGACCTACACCGGGGAGCTGTTTTTT.

This clone was recorded a few times. The chain uses TRBV28 and TRBJ2-2; D may match TRBD1 or TRBD2 (6 bases each). The CDR3 loop spans 14 amino acids. V was pared by 5 bases and J by 6 bases, with 13 bases between. Germline CDR1 and CDR2: MDHEN and SYDVKM. CDR3 region: CASSTPGEAGELFF. In nucleotides, the CDR3 is TGTGCCAGCAGTACTCCAGGGGAGGCCGGGGAGCTGTTTTTT.

As concerns this clone: Other DNA sequences from this sample encode an identical CDR3 as well. The J gene is TRBJ2-7, the V gene TRBV6-1; no reliable D call. This CDR3 is 12 amino acids long. Germline V gene lookup returns CDR1 MNHNS and CDR2 SASEGT. Between the trimmed V and J ends, which lost 2 bases and 1 base, there was a span of 3 bases. For the CDR3, the DNA is TGTGCCAGCAGTGAAAAATCCTACGAGCAGTACTTC. It translates to CASSEKSYEQYF.

The chain carries TRBV6-6 and TRBJ1-1, with D possibly TRBD1 on 5 matching bases. Germline V gene sequence: CDR1 MNHNY, CDR2 SVGAGI (reference sequence). This CDR3 is 15 amino acids long. Trimming took off 7 bases at V and 0 bases at J, with 15 bases between the two ends. CDR3: CASTKPRDLNTEAFF. Here the CDR3 DNA reads TGTGCCAGCACCAAGCCCCGGGACTTGAACACTGAAGCTTTCTTT.

This clone has more than one count but fewer than ten. The chain couples TRBV5-4 to TRBJ2-7; 10 bases line up with TRBD2. J gave up 0 bases and V 4 bases, and 4 bases lay outside the gene matches. The germline V gene has CDR1 SGHNT and CDR2 YYREEE (reference sequence). The CDR3 is 15 residues long. The CDR3 loop is CASSPGLATSYEQYF. The CDR3 bases are TGTGCCAGCAGCCCGGGACTAGCGACCTCCTACGAGCAGTACTTC.

The chain combines TRBV2 with TRBJ2-5; TRBD1 aligns across 11 bases. The germline gives CDR1 SNHLY, CDR2 FYNNEI. The length of the CDR3 is 16 residues. Trimming at V came to 7 bases and at J to 5 bases, leaving 12 bases not matched to a gene. This chain's CDR3 is CASNPRTGGLRETQYF. DNA for the CDR3: TGTGCCAGCAACCCTCGGACAGGGGGCTTGAGGGAGACCCAGTACTTC. Variable domain in full (rest from reference TRBV2 and TRBJ2-5): EPEVTQTPSHQVTQMGQEVILRCVPISNHLYFYWYRQILGQKVEFLVSFYNNEISEKSEIFDDQFSVERPDGSNFTLKIRSTKLEDSAMYFCASNPRTGGLRETQYFGPGTRLLVL.

J is TRBJ1-1 and V is TRBV6-1; possible D gene TRBD1, 5 bases. Germline V lookup: CDR1 MNHNS, CDR2 SASEGT. V lost 4 bases and J lost 2, with 8 bases in between. The CDR3 has 13 residues. The CDR3 DNA reads TGTGCCAGCAGTGGGTGGGACAACACTGAAGCTTTCTTT. Protein product: CASSGWDNTEAFF.